This entry lists 4 T cell receptor beta chains sequenced from one sample in a study of STAT3 mutations in large granular lymphocyte leukemia (dated by TCRdb to the late 2010s). Which antigens these TCRs recognize remains unknown. The paper as a whole reports these results and caveats: All T-LGLL patients had at least one immunodominant TCRbeta clonotype, and roughly half had multiple immunodominant subclonotypes.

The library was obtained by the immunoSEQ multiplex PCR assay. TCRdb provides this immuneACCESS table in a form limited to in-frame rearrangements. Some clones are lacking; in checked studies, under half of them reflect an unresolved V gene, and why the rest are absent is not known. The sample records some 13,000 clones, more than 90% of which are singletons. The ten top clones hold approximately 31% of the sample. The sequencing sample was made of peripheral blood mononuclear cells. The receptor source for this set is a man aged 35-49 years with T-cell large granular lymphocyte leukemia. Some clones in this sample may be carry-over from other donors' samples. The age is the age at diagnosis.

This clone was seen only once. The chain joins TRBV11-2 to TRBJ2-7; D may be TRBD1 or TRBD2 (6 bases each). There are 15 residues in the CDR3. The V and J ends lost 3 bases and 5 bases respectively, with 17 bases between them. CDR1 is SGHAT and CDR2 is FQNNGV in the germline V gene. The DNA of the CDR3 is TGTGCCAGCAGCTTCGGGGTGGGGGGCGCGAACGAGCAGTACTTC. This codes for CASSFGVGGANEQYF.

This chain uses TRBV27 with TRBJ1-6; possible D gene TRBD1, 5 bases. V was trimmed by 5 bases and J by 3 bases, leaving 17 bases between them. Germline V CDR1 and CDR2: MNHEY, SMNVEV (reference sequence). This CDR3 contains 17 residues. CDR3 region: CASSPLGTYLYNSPLHF. Written as DNA, the CDR3 is TGTGCCAGCAGTCCTCTCGGGACCTACCTCTATAATTCACCCCTCCACTTT.

The genes are TRBV10-3 and TRBJ2-7, with 10 nucleotides matching TRBD1. CDR1 is ENHRY and CDR2 is SYGVKD in the germline V gene. The CDR3 extends over 16 amino acids. After removal of 2 bases from V and 2 bases from J, the junction contained 6 bases not matched to a gene. CDR3 in amino acids: CAISEGRGQGPYEQYF. The CDR3 DNA sequence: TGTGCCATCAGTGAGGGCCGGGGACAGGGGCCCTACGAGCAGTACTTC.

The chain links TRBV30 to TRBJ2-5; 7 bases fit TRBD1. The CDR3 contains 14 residues. V lost 3 bases, J lost 4 bases, and 8 bases stayed unmatched. Germline assignment: CDR1 GTSNPN and CDR2 SVGIG (reference sequence). The CDR3 DNA follows: TGTGCCTGGAGCGCGACAGGGTTAGGAGAGACCCAGTACTTC. This encodes CAWSATGLGETQYF.